These 7 T cell receptor beta chains share one sample of origin, sequenced in a study of shared clonotypes between healthy human individuals. The table came from immunoSEQ multiplex PCR; TCRdb's copy has only in-frame clones and leaves some out. The sample yields some 2,500,000 clones, around 90% seen once. Sequencing was done on a sample of naive CD4+ T cells from PBMCs. Subset noted: CD45RA+ positively selected. The receptors were gathered from a man younger than 35 in good health. Some clones in this sample may be carry-over from other donors' samples.

V gene TRBV12-5 combines with J gene TRBJ2-2; D gene uncertain. With 3 bases removed from V and 3 bases from J, the gap between germline ends came to 8 bases. The CDR3 spans 14 residues. The germline gives CDR1 LGHNT, CDR2 FRNRAP. The CDR3 region is CASGLLYDTGELFF. CDR3 DNA: TGTGCTAGTGGTTTACTGTACGACACCGGGGAGCTGTTTTTT.

This chain uses TRBV5-6 with TRBJ2-5, with D possibly being TRBD2 (6 bases). V was clipped by 4 bases and J by 4 bases, with 14 bases between them. Germline loops: CDR1 SGHDT, CDR2 YYEEEE. The CDR3 has 14 residues. The CDR3 spells CASSPRGVGETQYF. DNA of the CDR3: TGTGCCAGCAGCCCTCGCGGGGTCGGAGAGACCCAGTACTTC. Full variable domain (rest looked up from reference TRBV5-6 and TRBJ2-5): DAGVTQSPTHLIKTRGQQVTLRCSPKSGHDTVSWYQQALGQGPQFIFQYYEEEERQRGNFPDRFSGHQFPNYSSELNVNALLLGDSALYLCASSPRGVGETQYFGPGTRLLVL.

The rearrangement joins TRBV6-6 to TRBJ2-1, with 7 bases lining up with TRBD1. Unmatched junction bases numbered 7, after V lost 7 bases and J lost 4 bases. Germline CDR1 MNHNY, CDR2 SVGAGI (reference sequence). The CDR3 has 14 amino acids. The CDR3, as DNA: TGTGCCAGCACCCCGAGGACAGGATACAATGAGCAGTTCTTC. Its protein product is CASTPRTGYNEQFF.

The V and J genes are TRBV2 and TRBJ2-1; D unclear. This CDR3 has 11 residues. Germline CDR1 reads SNHLY; CDR2 reads FYNNEI. V lost 6 bases and J 6 bases, leaving 6 bases between the germline ends. The CDR3 loop is CASRGFNEQFF. Here the CDR3 DNA reads TGTGCCAGCAGAGGGTTCAATGAGCAGTTCTTC.

The J gene is TRBJ2-1, the V gene TRBV27, with 7 bases matching TRBD1. The V segment lost 5 bases and the J segment 0 bases; nucleotides outside the gene matches: 10. The V gene's germline CDR1 is MNHEY and CDR2 SMNVEV (reference sequence). This CDR3 is built from 17 residues. The CDR3 coding sequence is TGTGCCAGCAGTAAATCCCCGGGACAGAGCTCCTACAATGAGCAGTTCTTC. Its protein product is CASSKSPGQSSYNEQFF.

The CDR3: CASSTTGTGDLVLAKNIQYF. CDR3 in DNA: TGTGCCAGCTCAACGACCGGGACAGGGGACCTCGTACTAGCCAAAAACATTCAGTACTTC. The rearrangement links TRBV18 to TRBJ2-4, with TRBD1 matching over 10 bases. The CDR3 is made up of 20 amino acids. Germline trimming cut 5 bases from V and 0 bases from J; bases unmatched to any gene: 16. Germline CDR1 is KGHSH and CDR2 is LQKENI. Together with reference TRBV18 and TRBJ2-4, the CDR3 gives the full variable domain: NAGVMQNPRHLVRRRGQEARLRCSPMKGHSHVYWYRQLPEEGLKFMVYLQKENIIDESGMPKERFSAEFPKEGPSILRIQQVVRGDSAAYFCASSTTGTGDLVLAKNIQYFGAGTRLSVL.

The chain uses TRBV9 and TRBJ2-3, with D hard to call. This CDR3 is built from 14 residues. Per germline, CDR1 SGDLS and CDR2 YYNGEE. Trimming removed 4 bases at V and 0 bases at J, with 9 bases between. CDR3 DNA: TGTGCCAGCAGCCCTGTTGCTAGCACAGATACGCAGTATTTT. The encoded protein is CASSPVASTDTQYF.